This T cell receptor beta chain was captured in a study of Graves' ophthalmopathy and Graves' hyperthyroidism. This clonotype was found a few times. The junction and the germline gene differ at one end; a read error may be behind it. Transcripts of RNA were the source for amplifying TCR beta CDR3 regions. HTBI primers primed a first-round RT-PCR, and a second-round multiplex PCR followed. TCRdb processed the multiplex PCR reads anew with MiXCR; each CDR3 protein has one entry. The sample contains 900,000 to 1,200,000 distinct CDR3 sequences, approximately 35% of which appear only once. A diagnosis was made from clinical symptoms together with serum thyroxine, TRAb, thyroid ultrasound and orbital computed tomography. Germline CDR1 is LNHNV and CDR2 is YYDKDF (reference sequence). CDR3 size: 12 residues.

The rearrangement joins TRBV15 to TRBJ2-7, with TRBD2 matching over 7 bases. The sample taken for sequencing was peripheral blood or thyroid tissue (not recorded which). This clonotype was obtained from an adult man with Graves' hyperthyroidism. The CDR3 DNA reads as TGTGCCACCAGCAGAGGGAATGGGCTAGCGGTCTTC. It codes for CATSRGNGLAVF.